These 5 T cell receptor beta chains were sequenced from one sample in a study of vaccination effects on CD4 cells after COVID-19 (dated by TCRdb to between 2020 and 2023). Library generation was performed with the immunoSEQ multiplex PCR assay. TCRdb retrieved this table from immuneACCESS and kept in-frame rearrangements only. Not all clones are present; in checked studies, unresolved V genes account for under half, and no reason is known for the remainder. For this sample there are tens of thousands of clones; 55% to 85% appear just once. The ten largest account for 27% of the sample. In the ViraFEST assay, PBMC were stimulated with viral peptide pools, and TCR sequencing was then used to find antigen-specific CD4+ T cell clonotypes based on their expansion. After 10 to 11 days of culture, CD4+ T cells were isolated with the EasySep CD4+ T cell isolation kit. Healthy vaccine recipients had no prior SARS-CoV-2 infection, confirmed by negative nucleocapsid antibodies before and after vaccination.

These receptors' targets are unknown. Sequencing was performed on CD4+ T cells from PBMCs cultured with HCoV-OC43 spike peptides, taken before COVID-19 vaccination. The cell subset or site label corresponds to: HCoV-OC43 spike overlapping peptide pool stimulation. The receptors derive from a human donor who received a COVID-19 vaccine.

The genes are TRBV2 and TRBJ1-1; 11 bases agree with TRBD1. The CDR3 extends over 13 amino acids. In germline, CDR1 is SNHLY, CDR2 FYNNEI. The V segment lost 6 bases and the J segment 5 bases; nucleotides outside the gene matches: 2. The CDR3 DNA reads TGTGCCAGCAGCCGGGACAGGGGGACTGAAGCTTTCTTT. It encodes CASSRDRGTEAFF.

V gene TRBV28 combines with J gene TRBJ2-7; 9 nucleotides agree with TRBD2. The germline CDR1 and CDR2 sequences are MDHEN and SYDVKM. This CDR3 spans 16 amino acids. V was pared by 4 bases and J by 0 bases, with 7 bases of the junction left unmatched. The CDR3: CASSSPRGGGSYEQYF. The CDR3 DNA sequence: TGTGCCAGCAGTTCCCCCCGCGGGGGGGGCTCCTACGAGCAGTACTTC.

This chain links TRBV12-3 or TRBV12-4 with TRBJ2-1, with 9 bases fitting TRBD2. The CDR3 length is 13 residues. Trimming took 2 bases from V and 10 from J; bases not matched to a gene: 3. Here the CDR3 DNA reads TGTGCCAGCAGTTTATGGCTAGCGGGGGAGCAGTTCTTC. Protein sequence: CASSLWLAGEQFF.

The CDR3 region is CASSSGTGDYEQYF. In DNA, the CDR3 is TGTGCCAGCAGCTCCGGGACAGGGGACTACGAGCAGTACTTC. The V gene is TRBV5-4, the J gene TRBJ2-7; 10 positions agree with TRBD1. Per the germline V gene, CDR1 is SGHNT and CDR2 is YYREEE (reference sequence). The junction had 3 bases not matched to a gene; V was cut back by 3 bases and J by 3 bases. This CDR3 is built from 14 residues.

The rearrangement uses TRBV6-4 and TRBJ2-5; D uncertain. V was shortened by 4 bases and J by 5 bases, with 11 bases between the two germline ends. The CDR3 spans 13 residues. Germline V gives CDR1 MRHNA, CDR2 SNTAGT. The CDR3 sequence is CASSVLPGETQYF. The CDR3 DNA reads TGTGCCAGCAGTGTCCTCCCTGGGGAGACCCAGTACTTC.